Presented here are 10 T cell receptor beta chains from one specimen sequenced in a study of CD8 T cells in Susac syndrome. After extraction with the RNeasy kit, about 0.5 to 1 ug of the RNA was reverse transcribed using random hexamers. TCRdb re-derived calls from the immunoSEQ multiplex PCR reads in MiXCR, one entry per CDR3 protein. The sample lists approximately 220,000 distinct CDR3 sequences; more than 85% were seen once. Specimen: CD8+ T cells from PBMCs. Receptor source: a human donor with multiple sclerosis.

The V and J genes are TRBV30 and TRBJ1-2; D is perhaps TRBD1 (5 bases). Trimming removed 0 bases from V and 6 bases from J, with 11 bases in between. CDR1 and CDR2 from the germline V gene are GTSNPN and SVGIG (reference sequence). The length of the CDR3 is 13 residues. CDR3 DNA: TGTGCCTGGAGTGTTTTGGGGGACGATGGCTACACCTTC. It codes for CAWSVLGDDGYTF.

In this sample, this clonotype turned up once. The gene calls are TRBV7-9 and TRBJ1-2; the match to TRBD1 covers 8 bases. Germline CDR1 SEHNR, CDR2 FQNEAQ (reference sequence). V gave up 11 bases and J gave up 5 bases; unmatched junction bases: 7. The CDR3 is made up of 12 amino acids. CDR3 nucleotides: TGTGCCTGCCTGGACAGGGCTTATGGCTACACCTTC. It yields the protein CACLDRAYGYTF.

The rearrangement uses TRBV29-1 and TRBJ2-1, with a possible D match to TRBD2 (5 bases). V dropped 4 bases and J dropped 0 bases, with 19 bases sitting between them. The germline CDR1 and CDR2 sequences are SQVTM and ANQGSEA. The CDR3 runs 17 residues. This CDR3 is CSVVVSEATSSYNEQFF. DNA for the CDR3: TGCAGCGTTGTGGTCTCGGAGGCTACTAGCTCCTACAATGAGCAGTTCTTC.

Only one count was recorded for this clonotype. The gene calls are TRBV6-5 and TRBJ2-2; weak D call: TRBD1 (5 bases). Germline CDR1 and CDR2: MNHEY and SVGAGI. This CDR3 is built from 14 residues. The V and J ends lost 3 bases and 6 bases respectively, with 11 bases between them. The CDR3 loop is CASSYGQGAGELFF. The CDR3 DNA reads TGTGCCAGCAGTTATGGGCAGGGTGCCGGGGAGCTGTTTTTT.

The chain joins TRBV7-8 to TRBJ2-1; TRBD2 matches 15 bases. Per germline, CDR1 SGHVS and CDR2 FQNEAQ. The V segment lost 5 bases and the J segment 8 bases; nucleotides outside the gene matches: 7. This CDR3 contains 16 residues. The CDR3 region has the DNA TGTGCCAGCAGCCACTGGACTAGCGGGAGGGTGGATGAGCAGTTCTTC. Translated, it gives CASSHWTSGRVDEQFF.

The chain joins TRBV12-3 or TRBV12-4 to TRBJ2-5; TRBD2 aligns across 9 bases. The CDR3 length is 15 residues. Germline trimming cut 6 bases from V and 2 bases from J; bases unmatched to any gene: 7. In DNA, the CDR3 is TGTGCCAGCAGATTCCGGCGGGGGGGACAAGAGACCCAGTACTTC. This sequence encodes CASRFRRGGQETQYF.

The V gene is TRBV5-4, the J gene TRBJ2-3; the D gene is possibly TRBD1 (6 bases). CDR3 length: 16 residues. The V end lost 4 bases, the J end lost 0 bases, and 15 bases lay between the germline ends. Germline loops: CDR1 SGHNT, CDR2 YYREEE (reference sequence). The CDR3 DNA reads as TGTGCCAGCAGCAACCCCGACAGGCCTAGCACAGATACGCAGTATTTT. Encoded protein: CASSNPDRPSTDTQYF. The full variable domain, its missing parts supplied by reference TRBV5-4 and TRBJ2-3, is ETGVTQSPTHLIKTRGQQVTLRCSSQSGHNTVSWYQQALGQGPQFIFQYYREEENGRGNFPPRFSGLQFPNYSSELNVNALELDDSALYLCASSNPDRPSTDTQYFGPGTRLTVL.

V and J are TRBV15 and TRBJ1-2; no firm D call. Germline lookup yields CDR1 LNHNV and CDR2 YYDKDF (reference sequence). The ends were cut back, 3 bases at V and 0 bases at J, with 14 bases in the middle. The CDR3 loop spans 16 amino acids. The CDR3 is CATSSLGAAANYGYTF. The CDR3 DNA sequence: TGTGCCACCAGCAGTTTAGGAGCCGCTGCTAACTATGGCTACACCTTC.

The V and J genes are TRBV9 and TRBJ2-3, with 9 positions matching TRBD2. This CDR3 contains 15 residues. Germline CDR1 is SGDLS and CDR2 is YYNGEE. Trimming cost V 2 bases and J 2 bases; bases outside gene matches: 3. CDR3: CASSVSGSPTDTQYF. In DNA form, the CDR3 reads TGTGCCAGCAGCGTTAGCGGGAGTCCCACAGATACGCAGTATTTT.

The rearrangement joins TRBV3-1 to TRBJ2-3; 7 bases map to TRBD2. Trimming cost V 0 bases and J 5 bases; bases outside gene matches: 11. This CDR3 has 17 amino acids. CDR1 and CDR2 (germline): LGHDT, YNNKEL (reference sequence). As DNA, the CDR3 is TGTGCCAGCAGCCAAGATGGTGGGGGAGGGCCAAAAGATACGCAGTATTTT. This codes for CASSQDGGGGPKDTQYF.